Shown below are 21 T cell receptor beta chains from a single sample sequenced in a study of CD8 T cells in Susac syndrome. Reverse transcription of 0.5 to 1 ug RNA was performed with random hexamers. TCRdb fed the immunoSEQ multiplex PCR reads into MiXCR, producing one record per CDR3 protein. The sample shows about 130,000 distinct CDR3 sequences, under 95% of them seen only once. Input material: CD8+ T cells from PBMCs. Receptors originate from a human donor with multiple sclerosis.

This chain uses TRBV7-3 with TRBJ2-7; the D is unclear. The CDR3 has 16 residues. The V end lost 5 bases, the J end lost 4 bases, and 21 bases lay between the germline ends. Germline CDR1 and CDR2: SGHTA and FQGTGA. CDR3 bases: TGTGCCAGCAGCCCCCACGGTGGGCAGCCAACTTACGAGCAGTACTTC. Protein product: CASSPHGGQPTYEQYF.

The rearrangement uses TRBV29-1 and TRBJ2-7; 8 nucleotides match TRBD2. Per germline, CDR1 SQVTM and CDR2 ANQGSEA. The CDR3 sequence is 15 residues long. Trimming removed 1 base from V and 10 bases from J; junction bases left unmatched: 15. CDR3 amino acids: CSVEGDLSGTGKQYF. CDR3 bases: TGCAGCGTTGAAGGGGACCTTAGCGGGACGGGAAAACAGTACTTC.

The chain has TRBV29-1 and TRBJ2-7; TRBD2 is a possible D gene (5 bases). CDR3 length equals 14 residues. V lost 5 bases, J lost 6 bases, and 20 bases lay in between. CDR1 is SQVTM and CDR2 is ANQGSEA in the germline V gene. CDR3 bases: TGCAGCGTTCGCCCCCTCGGAGCGGACTTCGAGCAGTACTTC. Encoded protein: CSVRPLGADFEQYF.

The CDR3 loop reads CSAREPSGSSEQFF. The CDR3 bases are TGCAGTGCTAGGGAGCCTAGCGGGAGTTCTGAGCAGTTCTTC. The chain combines TRBV20-1 with TRBJ2-1, with TRBD2 matching over 10 bases. With 3 bases clipped from V and 9 bases from J, the junction kept 8 bases outside the gene matches. Germline V gene data show CDR1 as DFQATT and CDR2 as SNEGSKA (reference sequence). The CDR3 loop spans 14 amino acids.

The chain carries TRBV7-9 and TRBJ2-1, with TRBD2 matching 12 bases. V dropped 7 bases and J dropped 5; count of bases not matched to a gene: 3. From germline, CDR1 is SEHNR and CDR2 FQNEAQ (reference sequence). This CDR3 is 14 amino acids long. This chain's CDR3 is CASTRLAGDNEQFF. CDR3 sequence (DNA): TGTGCCAGCACCAGACTAGCGGGAGACAATGAGCAGTTCTTC.

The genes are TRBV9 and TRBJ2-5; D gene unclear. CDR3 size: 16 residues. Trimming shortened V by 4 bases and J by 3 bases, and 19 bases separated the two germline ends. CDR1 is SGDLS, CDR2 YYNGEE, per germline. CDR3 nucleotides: TGTGCCAGCAGCCCAGGAACGTCGGTCAGAAAAGAGACCCAGTACTTC. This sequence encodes CASSPGTSVRKETQYF.

The CDR3 here is CASSLGWGLNTEAFF. CDR3 nucleotides: TGCGCCAGCAGCTTGGGTTGGGGGCTGAACACTGAAGCTTTCTTT. This chain connects TRBV5-1 to TRBJ1-1; a possible D gene is TRBD1 (6 bases). The ends were cut back, 0 bases at V and 0 bases at J, with 9 bases in the middle. CDR3 length equals 15 residues. Germline loops: CDR1 SGHRS, CDR2 YFSETQ.

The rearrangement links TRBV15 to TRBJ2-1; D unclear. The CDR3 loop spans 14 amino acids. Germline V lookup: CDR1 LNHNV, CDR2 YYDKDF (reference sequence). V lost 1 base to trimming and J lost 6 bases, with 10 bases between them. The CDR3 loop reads CATSRVGISNEQFF. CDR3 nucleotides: TGTGCCACCAGCAGAGTTGGGATAAGCAATGAGCAGTTCTTC. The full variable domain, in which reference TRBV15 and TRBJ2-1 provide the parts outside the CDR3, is DAMVIQNPRYQVTQFGKPVTLSCSQTLNHNVMYWYQQKSSQAPKLLFHYYDKDFNNEADTPDNFQSRRPNTSFCFLDIRSPGLGDTAMYLCATSRVGISNEQFFGPGTRLTVL.

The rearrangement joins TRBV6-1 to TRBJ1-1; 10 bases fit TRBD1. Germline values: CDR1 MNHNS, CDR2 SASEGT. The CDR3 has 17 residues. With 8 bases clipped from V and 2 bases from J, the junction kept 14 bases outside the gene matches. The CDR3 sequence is CASGQQGWDRGNTEAFF. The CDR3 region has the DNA TGTGCCAGCGGACAGCAGGGTTGGGACAGGGGAAACACTGAAGCTTTCTTT.

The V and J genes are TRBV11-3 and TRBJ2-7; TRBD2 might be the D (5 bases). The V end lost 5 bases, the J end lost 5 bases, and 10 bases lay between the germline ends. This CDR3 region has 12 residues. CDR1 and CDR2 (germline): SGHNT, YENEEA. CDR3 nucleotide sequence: TGTGCCAGCAGCCCCTTCGGGGACGAGCAGTACTTC. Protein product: CASSPFGDEQYF.

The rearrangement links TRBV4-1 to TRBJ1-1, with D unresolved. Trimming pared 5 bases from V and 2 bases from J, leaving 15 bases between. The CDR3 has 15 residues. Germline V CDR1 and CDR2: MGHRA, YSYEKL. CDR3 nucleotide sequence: TGCGCCAGCAGCGACTTCGGCGGGTTAAACACTGAAGCTTTCTTT. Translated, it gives CASSDFGGLNTEAFF.

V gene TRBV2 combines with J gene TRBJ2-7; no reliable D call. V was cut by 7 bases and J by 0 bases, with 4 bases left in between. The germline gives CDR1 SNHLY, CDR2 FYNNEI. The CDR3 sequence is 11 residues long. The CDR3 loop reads CASTYSYEQYF. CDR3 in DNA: TGTGCCAGCACCTACTCCTACGAGCAGTACTTC.

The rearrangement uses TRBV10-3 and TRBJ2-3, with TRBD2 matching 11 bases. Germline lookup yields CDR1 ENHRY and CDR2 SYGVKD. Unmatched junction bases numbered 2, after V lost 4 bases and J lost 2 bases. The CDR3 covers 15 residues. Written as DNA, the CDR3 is TGTGCCATCAGTGGACTAGCGGGGCACACAGATACGCAGTATTTT. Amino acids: CAISGLAGHTDTQYF.

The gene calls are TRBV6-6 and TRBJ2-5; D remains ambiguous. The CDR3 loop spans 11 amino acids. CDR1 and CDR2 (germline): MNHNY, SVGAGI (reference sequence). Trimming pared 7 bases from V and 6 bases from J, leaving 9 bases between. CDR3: CASTYSKTQYF. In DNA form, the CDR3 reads TGTGCCAGCACCTACAGCAAGACCCAGTACTTC.

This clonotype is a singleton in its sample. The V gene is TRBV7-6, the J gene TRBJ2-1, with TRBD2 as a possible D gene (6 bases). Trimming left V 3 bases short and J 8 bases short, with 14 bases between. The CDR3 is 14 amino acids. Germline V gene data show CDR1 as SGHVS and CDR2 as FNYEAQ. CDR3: CASSLRDSVDEQFF. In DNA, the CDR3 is TGTGCCAGCAGCTTGAGGGACTCGGTGGATGAGCAGTTCTTC.

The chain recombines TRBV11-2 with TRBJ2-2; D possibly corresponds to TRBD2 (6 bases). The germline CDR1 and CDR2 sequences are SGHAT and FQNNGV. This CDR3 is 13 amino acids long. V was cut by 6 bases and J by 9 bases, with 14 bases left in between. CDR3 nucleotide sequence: TGTGCCAGCAGGTCCACGGGAGCCAGGGAGCTGTTTTTT. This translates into CASRSTGARELFF.

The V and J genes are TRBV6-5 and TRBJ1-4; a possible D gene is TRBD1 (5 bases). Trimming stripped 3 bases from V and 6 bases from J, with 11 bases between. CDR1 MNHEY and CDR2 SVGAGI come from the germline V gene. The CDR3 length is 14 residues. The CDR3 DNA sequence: TGTGCCAGCAGTTATGAAGGGGTGTATGAAAAACTGTTTTTT. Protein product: CASSYEGVYEKLFF.

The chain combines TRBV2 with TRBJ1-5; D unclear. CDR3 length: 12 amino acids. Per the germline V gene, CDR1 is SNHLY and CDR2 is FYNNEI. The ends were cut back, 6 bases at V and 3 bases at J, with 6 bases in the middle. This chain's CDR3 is CASRRDNQPQHF. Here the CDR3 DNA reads TGTGCCAGCAGAAGGGACAATCAGCCCCAGCATTTT.

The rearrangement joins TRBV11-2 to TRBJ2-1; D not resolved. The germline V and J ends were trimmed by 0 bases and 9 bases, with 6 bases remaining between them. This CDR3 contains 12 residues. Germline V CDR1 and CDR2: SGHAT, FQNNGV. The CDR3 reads CASSLDWSEQFF. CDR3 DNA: TGTGCCAGCAGCTTAGATTGGAGTGAGCAGTTCTTC.

The CDR3 reads CASSYSTGGGYGYTF. The CDR3 DNA reads TGTGCCAGCAGCTATTCGACAGGGGGCGGCTATGGCTACACCTTC. This rearrangement joins TRBV6-5 to TRBJ1-2; TRBD1 agrees at 10 bases. Per the germline V gene, CDR1 is MNHEY and CDR2 is SVGAGI. The CDR3 sequence is 15 residues long. Trimming removed 6 bases from V and 4 bases from J; junction bases left unmatched: 8.

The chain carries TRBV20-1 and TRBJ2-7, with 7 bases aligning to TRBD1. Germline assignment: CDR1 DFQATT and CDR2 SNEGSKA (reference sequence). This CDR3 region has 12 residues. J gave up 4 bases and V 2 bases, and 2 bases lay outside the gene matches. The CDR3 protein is CSARRTGYEQYF. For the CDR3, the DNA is TGCAGTGCTAGACGGACAGGTTACGAGCAGTACTTC.